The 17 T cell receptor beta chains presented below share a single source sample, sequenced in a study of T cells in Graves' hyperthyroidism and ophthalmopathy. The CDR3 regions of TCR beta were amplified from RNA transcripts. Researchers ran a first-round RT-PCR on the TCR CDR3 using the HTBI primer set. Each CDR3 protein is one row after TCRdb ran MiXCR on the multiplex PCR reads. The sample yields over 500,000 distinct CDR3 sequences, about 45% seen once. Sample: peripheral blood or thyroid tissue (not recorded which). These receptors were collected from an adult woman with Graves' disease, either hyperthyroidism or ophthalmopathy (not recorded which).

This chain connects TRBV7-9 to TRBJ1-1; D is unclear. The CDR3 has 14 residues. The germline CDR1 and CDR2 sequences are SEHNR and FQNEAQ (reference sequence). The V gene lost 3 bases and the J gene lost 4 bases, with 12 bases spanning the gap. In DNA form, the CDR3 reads TGTGCCAGCAGCTTGGCCGGCAGGAGCACTGAAGCTTTCTTT. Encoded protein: CASSLAGRSTEAFF.

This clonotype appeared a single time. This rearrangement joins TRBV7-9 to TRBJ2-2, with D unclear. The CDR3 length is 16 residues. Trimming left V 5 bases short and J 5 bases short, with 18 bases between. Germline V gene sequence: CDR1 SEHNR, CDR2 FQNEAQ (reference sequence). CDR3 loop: CASSRRRQVETGELFF. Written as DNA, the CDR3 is TGTGCCAGCAGCCGAAGGCGGCAGGTCGAGACCGGGGAGCTGTTTTTT. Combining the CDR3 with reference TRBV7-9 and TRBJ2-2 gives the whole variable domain DTGVSQNPRHKITKRGQNVTFRCDPISEHNRLYWYRQTLGQGPEFLTYFQNEAQLEKSRLLSDRFSAERPKGSFSTLEIQRTEQGDSAMYLCASSRRRQVETGELFFGEGSRLTVL.

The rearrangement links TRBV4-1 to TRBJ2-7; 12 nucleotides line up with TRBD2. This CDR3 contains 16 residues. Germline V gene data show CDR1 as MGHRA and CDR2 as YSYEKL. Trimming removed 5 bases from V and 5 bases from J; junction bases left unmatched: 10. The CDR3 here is CASSYPRLAGVDEQYF. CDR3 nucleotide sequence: TGCGCCAGCAGCTACCCCCGACTAGCGGGAGTCGACGAGCAGTACTTC.

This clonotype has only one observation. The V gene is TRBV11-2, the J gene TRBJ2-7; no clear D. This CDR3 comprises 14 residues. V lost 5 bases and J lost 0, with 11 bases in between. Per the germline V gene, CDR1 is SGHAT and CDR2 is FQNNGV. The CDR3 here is CASSSIRSSYEQYF. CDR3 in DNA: TGTGCCAGCAGCAGTATCAGGAGCTCCTACGAGCAGTACTTC.

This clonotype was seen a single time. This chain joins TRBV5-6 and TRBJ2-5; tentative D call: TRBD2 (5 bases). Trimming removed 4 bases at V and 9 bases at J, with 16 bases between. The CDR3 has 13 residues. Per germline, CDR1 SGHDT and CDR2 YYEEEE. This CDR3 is CASSQSPWEPQYF. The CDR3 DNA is TGTGCCAGCAGCCAATCCCCCTGGGAGCCCCAGTACTTC.

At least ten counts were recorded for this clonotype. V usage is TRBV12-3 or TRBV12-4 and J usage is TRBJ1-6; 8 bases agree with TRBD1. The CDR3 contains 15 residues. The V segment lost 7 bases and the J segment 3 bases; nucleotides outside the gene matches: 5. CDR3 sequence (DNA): TGTGCCAGCACCCTCGGACAGGGCTATAATTCACCCCTCCACTTT. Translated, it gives CASTLGQGYNSPLHF.

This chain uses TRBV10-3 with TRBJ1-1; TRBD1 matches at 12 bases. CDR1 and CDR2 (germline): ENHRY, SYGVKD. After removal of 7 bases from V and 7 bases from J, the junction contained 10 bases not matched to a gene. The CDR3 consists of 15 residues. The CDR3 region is CAINSGTGGGGEAFF. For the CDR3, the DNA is TGTGCCATCAACTCCGGGACAGGGGGCGGCGGTGAAGCTTTCTTT.

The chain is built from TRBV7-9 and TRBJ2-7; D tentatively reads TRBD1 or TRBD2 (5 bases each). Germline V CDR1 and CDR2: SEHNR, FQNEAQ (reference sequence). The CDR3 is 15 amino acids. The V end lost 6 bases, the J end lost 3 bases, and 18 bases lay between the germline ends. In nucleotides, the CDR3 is TGTGCCAGCAGTGATGGGACGGAGCACATCTACGAGCAGTACTTC. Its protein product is CASSDGTEHIYEQYF.

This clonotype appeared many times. The CDR3 reads CSANRDSNSPLHF. CDR3 nucleotide sequence: TGCAGTGCTAACAGGGACAGCAATTCACCCCTCCACTTT. The rearrangement joins TRBV20-1 to TRBJ1-6; 7 nucleotides agree with TRBD1. The CDR3 is made up of 13 amino acids. The V and J ends lost 4 bases and 7 bases, in that order; junction bases with no gene match: 4. Germline CDR1 DFQATT, CDR2 SNEGSKA (reference sequence).

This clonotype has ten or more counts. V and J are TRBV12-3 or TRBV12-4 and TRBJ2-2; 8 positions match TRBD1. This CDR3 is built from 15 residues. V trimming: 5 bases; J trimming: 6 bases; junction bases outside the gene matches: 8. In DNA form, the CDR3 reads TGTGCCAGCAGTACCTCGACAGGGGCTGCCGGGGAGCTGTTTTTT. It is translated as CASSTSTGAAGELFF.

The CDR3 protein is CASSFHLAGLTYEQYF. The CDR3 coding sequence is TGTGCCAGCAGTTTCCATCTAGCGGGTCTCACCTACGAGCAGTACTTC. This chain uses TRBV2 with TRBJ2-7; the match to TRBD2 covers 8 bases. This CDR3 contains 16 residues. CDR1 and CDR2 from the germline V gene are SNHLY and FYNNEI. Trimming at V came to 5 bases and at J to 2 bases, leaving 11 bases not matched to a gene.

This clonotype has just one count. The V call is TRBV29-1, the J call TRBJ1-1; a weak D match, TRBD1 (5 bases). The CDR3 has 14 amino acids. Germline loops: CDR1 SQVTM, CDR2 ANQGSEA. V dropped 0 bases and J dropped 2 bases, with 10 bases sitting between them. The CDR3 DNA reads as TGCAGCGTTGAAGATCAGGGACGAAACACTGAAGCTTTCTTT. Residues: CSVEDQGRNTEAFF.

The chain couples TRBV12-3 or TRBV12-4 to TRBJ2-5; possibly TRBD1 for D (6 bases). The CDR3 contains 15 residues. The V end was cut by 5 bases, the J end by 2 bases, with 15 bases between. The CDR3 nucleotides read TGTGCCAGCAGTCCGGTTACAGGGAGTCAAGAGACCCAGTACTTC. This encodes CASSPVTGSQETQYF.

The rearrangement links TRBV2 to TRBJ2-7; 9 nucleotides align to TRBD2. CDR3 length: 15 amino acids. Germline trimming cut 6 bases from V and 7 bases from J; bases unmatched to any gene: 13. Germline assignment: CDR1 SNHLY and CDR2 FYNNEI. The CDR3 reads CASSQGLARSSEQYF. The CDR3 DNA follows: TGTGCCAGCAGCCAAGGACTAGCGCGATCCTCGGAGCAGTACTTC. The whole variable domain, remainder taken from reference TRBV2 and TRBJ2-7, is EPEVTQTPSHQVTQMGQEVILRCVPISNHLYFYWYRQILGQKVEFLVSFYNNEISEKSEIFDDQFSVERPDGSNFTLKIRSTKLEDSAMYFCASSQGLARSSEQYFGPGTRLTVT.

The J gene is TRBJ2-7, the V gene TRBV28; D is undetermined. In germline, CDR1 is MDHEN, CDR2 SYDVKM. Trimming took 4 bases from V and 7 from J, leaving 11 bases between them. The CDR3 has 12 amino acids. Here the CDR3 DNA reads TGTGCCAGCAGTTCCCCCTTGACGGAGCAGTACTTC. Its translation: CASSSPLTEQYF.

The DNA for the CDR3 is TGCGCCAGCCCATTCATCGTTGGCAGAGGGAACTATGGCTACACCTTC. Translating gives CASPFIVGRGNYGYTF. The genes are TRBV10-1 and TRBJ1-2; D uncertain. Germline V CDR1 and CDR2: WNHNN, SYGVQD (reference sequence). The CDR3 has 16 residues. Trimming shortened V by 8 bases and J by 2 bases, and 21 bases separated the two germline ends.

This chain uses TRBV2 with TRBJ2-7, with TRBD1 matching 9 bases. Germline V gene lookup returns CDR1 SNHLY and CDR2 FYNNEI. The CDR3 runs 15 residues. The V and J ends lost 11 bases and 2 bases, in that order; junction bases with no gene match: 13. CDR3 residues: CAASVEDRGPYEQYF. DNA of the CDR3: TGTGCCGCCAGCGTGGAGGACAGGGGACCCTACGAGCAGTACTTC.